Presented here are 20 T cell receptor beta chains from one specimen sequenced in a study of T cell responses to AZD1222 COVID-19 vaccine. Assay: immunoSEQ multiplex PCR; the TCRdb copy retains only in-frame clones and omits some. This sample carries 150,000 to 200,000 clones, 80% to 90% of them seen once, and the ten largest clones take 7.5% to 9.5%. This specimen was peripheral blood, taken on day 0 of AZD1222 vaccination. These TCRs come from an adult in good health.

The chain employs TRBV7-8 and TRBJ2-7, with TRBD2 identical over 7 bases. J was trimmed by 2 bases and V by 2 bases; bases with no gene match: 6. This CDR3 is 15 amino acids long. The germline gives CDR1 SGHVS, CDR2 FQNEAQ. The CDR3 sequence is CASSLSSTSAYEQYF. In DNA, the CDR3 is TGTGCCAGCAGCTTAAGTAGCACTAGCGCCTACGAGCAGTACTTC.

This clone was seen a single time. The chain has TRBV30 and TRBJ2-7, with a tentative D call TRBD2 (6 bases). V shed 2 bases and J shed 1 base, with 12 bases lying between them. The germline CDR1 and CDR2 sequences are GTSNPN and SVGIG (reference sequence). The CDR3 has 14 residues. The CDR3 spells CAWSTRLGSYEQYF. CDR3 DNA sequence: TGTGCCTGGAGTACCCGACTAGGGTCCTACGAGCAGTACTTC.

This clone was seen more than once but under ten times. The chain uses TRBV12-5 and TRBJ1-1; TRBD1 matches at 8 bases. V was pared by 2 bases and J by 8 bases, with 28 bases of the junction left unmatched. CDR3 length: 21 amino acids. Germline V CDR1 and CDR2: LGHNT, FRNRAP. CDR3 amino acids: CASGLPPRTAPFGQGRDEAFF. The CDR3 nucleotides are TGTGCTAGTGGTTTGCCCCCCCGGACCGCCCCCTTCGGACAGGGCCGGGACGAAGCTTTCTTT.

The chain recombines TRBV29-1 with TRBJ2-1, with D possibly being TRBD1 (7 bases). This CDR3 contains 15 residues. Germline values: CDR1 SQVTM, CDR2 ANQGSEA. CDR3 protein: CSASRRGRSHNEQFF. CDR3 DNA sequence: TGCAGTGCATCAAGGAGGGGGCGGTCGCACAATGAGCAGTTCTTC.

The rearrangement joins TRBV12-5 to TRBJ1-1, with D hard to call. CDR3 length: 12 residues. From germline, CDR1 is LGHNT and CDR2 FRNRAP. V shed 1 base and J shed 4 bases, with 4 bases lying between them. CDR3 amino acids: CASGLARTEAFF. The CDR3 nucleotides read TGTGCTAGTGGTTTGGCCCGCACTGAAGCTTTCTTT.

The chain is built from TRBV30 and TRBJ1-1; D gene unclear. V shed 4 bases and J shed 8 bases, with 11 bases lying between them. The CDR3 sequence is 11 residues long. CDR1 and CDR2 from the germline V gene are GTSNPN and SVGIG (reference sequence). DNA of the CDR3: TGTGCCTGGACGGGTCTGGGGGAAGCTTTCTTT. It encodes CAWTGLGEAFF.

V and J are TRBV5-1 and TRBJ2-3, with TRBD2 matching over 12 bases. The CDR3 consists of 17 residues. J was trimmed by 3 bases and V by 1 base; bases with no gene match: 6. Germline values: CDR1 SGHRS, CDR2 YFSETQ. The CDR3: CASSLKASGGATDTQYF. CDR3 sequence (DNA): TGCGCCAGCAGCTTGAAGGCTAGCGGGGGGGCGACAGATACGCAGTATTTT.

The chain has TRBV14 and TRBJ1-2, with D perhaps TRBD1 (6 bases). Germline CDR1 is SGHDN and CDR2 is FVKESK. V gave up 1 base and J gave up 5 bases, with 11 bases separating them. The CDR3 is 14 residues long. CDR3 in DNA: TGTGCCAGCAGCCAAGTTTTACAGGGATATGGCTACACCTTC. Its protein product is CASSQVLQGYGYTF.

The CDR3 bases are TGTGCCAGCAACCTCCTAGCGGGGGGGCGGGTAGATACGCAGTATTTT. Translation gives CASNLLAGGRVDTQYF. V is TRBV7-9 and J is TRBJ2-3; 12 bases agree with TRBD2. The ends lost 7 bases at V and 5 bases at J; junction bases unmatched: 10. The CDR3 length is 16 residues. Germline loops: CDR1 SEHNR, CDR2 FQNEAQ (reference sequence). Looking up the rest from reference TRBV7-9 and TRBJ2-3 gives the full variable domain: DTGVSQNPRHKITKRGQNVTFRCDPISEHNRLYWYRQTLGQGPEFLTYFQNEAQLEKSRLLSDRFSAERPKGSFSTLEIQRTEQGDSAMYLCASNLLAGGRVDTQYFGPGTRLTVL.

The chain couples TRBV7-8 to TRBJ1-5; D is perhaps TRBD1 (5 bases). The germline gives CDR1 SGHVS, CDR2 FQNEAQ. The length of the CDR3 is 12 residues. Trimming took 5 bases from V and 10 from J, leaving 12 bases between them. The CDR3 protein is CASSRGELPQHF. The CDR3 DNA follows: TGTGCCAGCAGCCGAGGGGAGTTACCCCAGCATTTT.

CDR3 loop: CASSPETGGYYGYTF. The CDR3 coding sequence is TGTGCCAGCAGCCCAGAAACGGGTGGGTACTATGGCTACACCTTC. This chain links TRBV7-6 with TRBJ1-2, with no clear D. This CDR3 has 15 residues. V gave up 5 bases and J gave up 3 bases, with 16 bases separating them. Germline-derived CDR1 and CDR2 are SGHVS and FNYEAQ.

The J gene is TRBJ1-1, the V gene TRBV10-1; 8 bases fit TRBD1. Germline CDR1 and CDR2: WNHNN and SYGVQD (reference sequence). Trimming took 3 bases from V and 0 from J; bases not matched to a gene: 9. This CDR3 is 17 amino acids long. This CDR3 reads CASSDSRGLWMNTEAFF. The CDR3 nucleotides are TGCGCCAGCAGTGATTCCAGGGGGCTGTGGATGAACACTGAAGCTTTCTTT.

The rearrangement links TRBV19 to TRBJ2-1, with 10 bases lining up with TRBD2. V lost 3 bases to trimming and J lost 3 bases; unmatched junction nucleotides: 2. CDR1 is LNHDA, CDR2 SQIVND, per germline (reference sequence). The CDR3 is 15 amino acids. This chain's CDR3 is CASSITSGVYNEQFF. CDR3 coding DNA: TGTGCCAGTAGTATCACTAGCGGGGTCTACAATGAGCAGTTCTTC.

The chain carries TRBV27 and TRBJ1-5; the D gene is possibly TRBD1 (5 bases). Trimming shortened V by 7 bases and J by 5 bases, and 27 bases separated the two germline ends. Germline CDR1 is MNHEY and CDR2 is SMNVEV (reference sequence). This CDR3 contains 18 residues. Written as DNA, the CDR3 is TGTGCCAGCAAACGAGTGGGAGTAGGGTGGGGCTTAGATCAGCCCCAGCATTTT. The encoded protein is CASKRVGVGWGLDQPQHF.

The chain couples TRBV4-3 to TRBJ2-7, with 7 positions matching TRBD1. This CDR3 contains 16 residues. CDR1 and CDR2 (germline): LGHNA, YSLEER. The V gene end was trimmed by 2 bases and the J gene end by 2 bases; junction bases not matched to a gene: 9. The CDR3 sequence is CASSQTIQGSTYEQYF. For the CDR3, the DNA is TGCGCCAGCAGCCAAACTATACAGGGGTCGACCTACGAGCAGTACTTC.

The J gene is TRBJ1-5, the V gene TRBV27, with D hard to call. Trimming took off 3 bases at V and 6 bases at J, with 12 bases between the two ends. The CDR3 is 14 residues long. The germline V gene encodes CDR1 MNHEY and CDR2 SMNVEV (reference sequence). Here the CDR3 reads CASSFAGESQPQHF. The DNA of the CDR3 is TGTGCCAGCAGTTTTGCAGGCGAGAGTCAGCCCCAGCATTTT.

This clone was counted only a few times. The chain combines TRBV5-1 with TRBJ2-7; D possibly corresponds to TRBD1 (6 bases). The CDR3 spans 14 residues. The V end lost 8 bases, the J end lost 5 bases, and 20 bases lay between the germline ends. CDR1 and CDR2 from the germline V gene are SGHRS and YFSETQ. CDR3 DNA sequence: TGCGCCAGTAAAACCGGGACACCTCCAAACGAGCAGTACTTC. Its translation is CASKTGTPPNEQYF. Variable domain in full (rest from reference TRBV5-1 and TRBJ2-7): KAGVTQTPRYLIKTRGQQVTLSCSPISGHRSVSWYQQTPGQGLQFLFEYFSETQRNKGNFPGRFSGRQFSNSRSEMNVSTLELGDSALYLCASKTGTPPNEQYFGPGTRLTVT.

CDR3 in DNA: TGCGCCAGCAGCATAGGGAGAGCGGGTGAAAAACTGTTTTTT. Translated: CASSIGRAGEKLFF. The J gene is TRBJ1-4, the V gene TRBV10-2; D is unresolved. The V end was cut by 6 bases, the J end by 7 bases, with 15 bases between. The CDR3 is made up of 14 amino acids. Germline assignment: CDR1 WSHSY and CDR2 SAAADI.

The genes are TRBV12-3 or TRBV12-4 and TRBJ1-1; no reliable D call. The length of the CDR3 is 11 residues. V was trimmed by 6 bases and J by 3 bases, leaving 5 bases between them. CDR3 amino acids: CASREDTEAFF. The CDR3 region has the DNA TGTGCCAGCAGAGAGGACACTGAAGCTTTCTTT.

The chain has TRBV5-1 and TRBJ1-4; D ambiguous. CDR3 length equals 14 residues. CDR1 and CDR2 from the germline V gene are SGHRS and YFSETQ. Trimming took 1 base from V and 4 from J, leaving 8 bases between them. The DNA for the CDR3 is TGCGCCAGCAGCTTGACAGAGTTTAATGAAAAACTGTTTTTT. It yields the protein CASSLTEFNEKLFF.